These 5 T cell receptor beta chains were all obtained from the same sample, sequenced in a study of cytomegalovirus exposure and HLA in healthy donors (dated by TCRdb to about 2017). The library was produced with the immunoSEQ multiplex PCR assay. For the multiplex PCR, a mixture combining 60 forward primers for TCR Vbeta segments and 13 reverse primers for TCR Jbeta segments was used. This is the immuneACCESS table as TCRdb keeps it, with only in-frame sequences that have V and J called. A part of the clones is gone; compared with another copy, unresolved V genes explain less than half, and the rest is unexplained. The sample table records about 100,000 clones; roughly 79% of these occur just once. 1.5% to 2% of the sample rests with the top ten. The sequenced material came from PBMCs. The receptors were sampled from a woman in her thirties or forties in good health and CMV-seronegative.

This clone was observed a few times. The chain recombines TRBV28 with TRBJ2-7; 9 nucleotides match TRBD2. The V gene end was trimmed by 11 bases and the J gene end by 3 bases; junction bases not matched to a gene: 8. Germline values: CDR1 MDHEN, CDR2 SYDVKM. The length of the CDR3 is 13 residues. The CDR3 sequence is CACIETSGYEQYF. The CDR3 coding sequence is TGTGCCTGTATCGAGACTAGCGGCTACGAGCAGTACTTC.

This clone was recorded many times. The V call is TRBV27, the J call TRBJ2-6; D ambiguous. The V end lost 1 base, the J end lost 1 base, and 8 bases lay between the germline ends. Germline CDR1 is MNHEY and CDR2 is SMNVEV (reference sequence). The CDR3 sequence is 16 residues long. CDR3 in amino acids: CASSLYSGSGANVLTF. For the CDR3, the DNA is TGTGCCAGCAGTTTATACTCCGGGTCTGGGGCCAACGTCCTGACTTTC.

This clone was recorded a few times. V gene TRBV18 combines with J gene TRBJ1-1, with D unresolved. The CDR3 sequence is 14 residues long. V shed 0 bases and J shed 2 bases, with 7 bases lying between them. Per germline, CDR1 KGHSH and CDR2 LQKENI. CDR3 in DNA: TGTGCCAGCTCACCACCGGGCAGAAACACTGAAGCTTTCTTT. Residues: CASSPPGRNTEAFF.

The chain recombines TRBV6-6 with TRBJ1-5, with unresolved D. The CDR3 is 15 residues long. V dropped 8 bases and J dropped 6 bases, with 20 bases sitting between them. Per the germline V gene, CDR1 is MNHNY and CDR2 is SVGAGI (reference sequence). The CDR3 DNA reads TGTGCCAGCCATAAAATTGAACCGAGAGGTCAGCCCCAGCATTTT. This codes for CASHKIEPRGQPQHF.

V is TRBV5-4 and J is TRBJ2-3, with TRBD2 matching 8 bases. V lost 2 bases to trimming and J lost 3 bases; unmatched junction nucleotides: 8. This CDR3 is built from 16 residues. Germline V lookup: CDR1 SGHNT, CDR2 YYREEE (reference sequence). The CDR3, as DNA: TGTGCCAGCAGCTTTGGCCGGGGGGGCACAACAGATACGCAGTATTTT. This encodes CASSFGRGGTTDTQYF. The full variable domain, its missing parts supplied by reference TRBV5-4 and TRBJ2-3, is ETGVTQSPTHLIKTRGQQVTLRCSSQSGHNTVSWYQQALGQGPQFIFQYYREEENGRGNFPPRFSGLQFPNYSSELNVNALELDDSALYLCASSFGRGGTTDTQYFGPGTRLTVL.